Listed below are T cell receptor beta chains from one sample, sequenced in a study of CD8+ T cells in alopecia areata. Produced via immunoSEQ multiplex PCR; TCRdb's table is partial and in-frame only. Among about 270,000 clones listed, 60% were seen once. The sequenced sample was CD4+ T cells sorted from blood, obtained at roughly week 52, from a patient treated with tofacitinib. Receptors were obtained from a human donor with alopecia areata. The CDR3 runs from the conserved cysteine through the conserved F or W. D genes are given only for firm matches. Size tells how often a clone was seen (once, few, many) or the class of an expanded clone, and some rows leave it out.

.,few,TRBJ2-2,TRBV5-1,TGCGCCAGCAGCTTAAAACTTGGGGGCACCGGGGAGCTGTTTTTT,CASSLKLGGTGELFF
TRBD1,few,TRBJ2-7,TRBV11-2,TGTGCCAGCAGCATCCGGGACAGGGGTTACGAGCAGTACTTC,CASSIRDRGYEQYF
TRBD1,.,TRBJ1-6,TRBV6-5,TGTGCCAGCAGTCCTGGACAGGGGCAGTTTTCACCCCTCCACTTT,CASSPGQGQFSPLHF
.,.,TRBJ2-7,TRBV4-3,TGCGCCAGCAGCCATTCCCCTGGGGCGGGGGAGCAGTACTTC,CASSHSPGAGEQYF
.,.,TRBJ1-6,TRBV29-1,TGCAGCGTTGCACTTAGTAGTAATTCACCCCTCCACTTT,CSVALSSNSPLHF
.,.,TRBJ1-6,TRBV6-6,TGTGCCAGTCAGGAGCACAATTCACCCCTCCACTTT,CASQEHNSPLHF
.,.,TRBJ2-5,TRBV6-5,TGTGCCAGCAGTTACGGGAAGACCCAGTACTTC,CASSYGKTQYF
.,.,TRBJ1-2,TRBV6-5,TGTGCCAGCAGTCGACAGGACACTAACTATGGCTACACCTTC,CASSRQDTNYGYTF
.,.,TRBJ1-1,TRBV30,TGTGCCTGGAGGACAGGATCGAACACTGAAGCTTTCTTT,CAWRTGSNTEAFF
TRBD1,.,TRBJ1-4,TRBV25-1,TGTGCCAGCAGGGAGGGGGCGGATGAAAAACTGTTTTTT,CASREGADEKLFF
.,once,TRBJ2-1,TRBV4-1,TGCGCCAGCATGTCCCCATCACGGGGGTACAATGAGCAGTTCTTC,CASMSPSRGYNEQFF
.,few,TRBJ1-2,TRBV4-2,TGTGCCAGCAGCCTAGATCAGGATGGCTACACCTTC,CASSLDQDGYTF
.,.,TRBJ2-6,TRBV30,TGTGCCTGGAGTGGACGGACTGGGGCCAACGTCCTGACTTTC,CAWSGRTGANVLTF
.,few,TRBJ2-3,TRBV9,TGTGCCAGCACCTCCCCGGGAGCAGATACGCAGTATTTT,CASTSPGADTQYF
.,.,TRBJ1-1,TRBV25-1,TGTGCCAGCAGGGGATACACTGAAGCTTTCTTT,CASRGYTEAFF